These 4 T cell receptor beta chains were all obtained from the same sample, sequenced in a study of cytomegalovirus exposure and HLA in healthy donors. The PCR had 60 Vbeta and 13 Jbeta primers. Using immunoSEQ multiplex PCR, the repertoire was profiled, and TCRdb retains in-frame clones only, with some absent. The repertoire holds fewer than 95,000 clones, with over 60% as singletons. The sample taken for sequencing was PBMCs. Receptors originate from a woman in her forties or fifties in good health and CMV-seropositive.

This clone has a handful of counts. The chain combines TRBV27 with TRBJ1-2; D uncertain. Germline V gives CDR1 MNHEY, CDR2 SMNVEV (reference sequence). The CDR3 extends over 16 amino acids. Trimming shortened V by 0 bases and J by 4 bases, and 15 bases separated the two germline ends. Here the CDR3 reads CASSLSREVGFYGYTF. CDR3 DNA: TGTGCCAGCAGTTTATCGCGGGAGGTGGGTTTCTATGGCTACACCTTC.

This clone appeared a few times. The chain combines TRBV6-6 with TRBJ2-1; TRBD2 is a possible D gene (5 bases). V lost 0 bases and J lost 10, with 10 bases in between. This CDR3 comprises 13 residues. CDR1 and CDR2 from the germline V gene are MNHNY and SVGAGI (reference sequence). CDR3: CASSYSLSGEQFF. The CDR3, as DNA: TGTGCCAGCAGTTACTCGCTCTCGGGGGAGCAGTTCTTC.

The chain carries TRBV18 and TRBJ1-1; D not resolved. The CDR3 is 13 residues long. The ends were cut back, 3 bases at V and 0 bases at J, with 5 bases in the middle. Germline assignment: CDR1 KGHSH and CDR2 LQKENI. The CDR3 spells CASSPQVNTEAFF. Here the CDR3 DNA reads TGTGCCAGCTCACCCCAGGTGAACACTGAAGCTTTCTTT.

This chain joins TRBV4-3 and TRBJ1-2, with D perhaps TRBD1 (5 bases). CDR3 length: 14 residues. The germline V and J ends were trimmed by 0 bases and 3 bases, with 8 bases remaining between them. Germline-derived CDR1 and CDR2 are LGHNA and YSLEER. The CDR3 bases are TGCGCCAGCAGCCAAGAAAGGGGCGACTATGGCTACACCTTC. Protein sequence: CASSQERGDYGYTF.